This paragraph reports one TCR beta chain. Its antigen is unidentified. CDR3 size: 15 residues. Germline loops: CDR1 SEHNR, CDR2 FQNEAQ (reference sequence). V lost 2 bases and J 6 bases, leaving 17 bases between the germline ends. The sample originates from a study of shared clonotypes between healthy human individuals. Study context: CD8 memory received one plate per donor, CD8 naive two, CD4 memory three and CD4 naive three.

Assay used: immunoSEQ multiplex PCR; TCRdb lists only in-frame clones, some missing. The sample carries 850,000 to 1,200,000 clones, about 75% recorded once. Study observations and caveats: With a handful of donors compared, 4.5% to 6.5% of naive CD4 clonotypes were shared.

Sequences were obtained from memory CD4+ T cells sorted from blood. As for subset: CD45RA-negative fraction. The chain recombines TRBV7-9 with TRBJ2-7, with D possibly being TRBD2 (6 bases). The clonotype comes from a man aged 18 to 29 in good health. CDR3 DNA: TGTGCCAGCAGCTTATGGGGCGGGACCGGGGGCGAGCAGTACTTC. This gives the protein CASSLWGGTGGEQYF.